What follows describes a single TCR beta chain. What it binds is unknown. The PCR had 60 Vbeta and 13 Jbeta primers. Here immunoSEQ multiplex PCR was the method, and the copy in TCRdb shows in-frame clones only, minus some. The top ten clones hold about 1.4% of a sample with 150,000 to 200,000 clones, 60% to 85% of them seen once. These data originate in a study of cytomegalovirus exposure and HLA in healthy donors. Background on the study: There were 75 million to 95 million unique TCRs (from HLA-typed donors) in an early data release.

This CDR3 contains 14 residues. J lost 3 bases, V lost 10 bases, and 8 bases had no gene match. The germline V gene has CDR1 LNHDA and CDR2 SQIVND (reference sequence). Study-wide results and caveats: A list of approximately 150 TCR beta chains associated with cytomegalovirus was given. Presence/absence analysis assumed near-uniform sequencing depth across donors. Researchers reported in a later analysis that common viral pathogens appeared linked to several top clusters.

What was sequenced was PBMCs. The rearrangement links TRBV19 to TRBJ1-5; 8 nucleotides align to TRBD1. The receptor was isolated from a woman aged 25 to 39 in good health and CMV-seronegative. CDR3 residues: CAIGRQGNNQPQHF. The CDR3 DNA sequence: TGTGCCATTGGTAGACAGGGGAACAATCAGCCCCAGCATTTT.